Here is one TCR beta chain with its context. Antigen unknown. The source of the sample is a study of CXCR3-negative and CXCR3-positive naive CD8 T cells. Study findings and constraints: Researchers reported similar TRBV-TRBJ usage in naive CXCR3-negative and CXCR3-positive cells, though memory differed. Naive cells that were CXCR3-positive had more hydrophobic TRB CDR3s (compared with CXCR3-negative naive cells).

Germline V gene lookup returns CDR1 LNHDA and CDR2 SQIVND (reference sequence). The length of the CDR3 is 12 residues. The TRB libraries of cDNA were built by UMI-labeled 5' RACE. Reanalyzing the 5' RACE reads, TCRdb keeps one entry per CDR3 protein, without DNA. The table lists around 63,000 distinct CDR3 sequences, with 0.8% in the top ten. Specimen: naive CXCR3+ CD8+ T cells from blood. Subset noted: CD45RO-CCR7+CD27+CD95- naive CD8+ T cells expressing CXCR3 (TNR3+). This sequence originates from a human donor in good health. Some clones in this sample may be carry-over from other donors' samples. This chain uses TRBV19 with TRBJ2-1. The CDR3 loop is CASSSGWNEQFF. The entire variable domain, with the rest obtained from reference TRBV19 and TRBJ2-1, is as follows: DGGITQSPKYLFRKEGQNVTLSCEQNLNHDAMYWYRQDPGQGLRLIYYSQIVNDFQKGDIAEGYSVSREKKESFPLTVTSAQKNPTAFYLCASSSGWNEQFFGPGTRLTVL.